Described below is a single TCR beta chain sequence and its context. The sample is drawn from a study of T cells expressing NK-cell markers. CDR3 length equals 14 residues. Germline V gene data show CDR1 as SQVTM and CDR2 as ANQGSEA. TCRdb re-called the 5' RACE reads; one entry per CDR3 protein, DNA not given. This listing includes over 250,000 distinct CDR3 sequences. Specimen: blood T cells: a sorted CD56 or NKG2C T cell subset, CD4+ or CD8+ T cells, or bulk PBMC T cells (not recorded which). The receptor's source is a woman aged 18-69 years in good health. The V call is TRBV29-1, the J call TRBJ2-2; TCRdb's D gene call, TRBD2, goes unchecked for lack of DNA. The CDR3 region is CSAAGDLNTGELFF.